These 30 T cell receptor beta chains came from one sample sequenced in a study of vaccination and CD4 T cells after COVID-19. Sequencing of cultured CD4+ T cell DNA used the Oncomine TCR Beta short-read assay. Once CD4+ T cells had been cultured, genomic DNA was extracted from them. In TCRdb, the PCR reads were re-called with MiXCR into one record per CDR3 protein. The table has about 9,100 distinct CDR3 sequences, around 33% seen once; the top ten hold 22%. Treatment meaning: approximately nine-day PBMC culture with coronavirus spike peptide pools or control peptides (ViraFEST assay). During the years 2011-2018, before the COVID-19 pandemic, the unexposed donor's CD4+ T cells were collected. No cognate antigen is known for these TCRs. The sample consisted of CD4+ T cells from blood, cultured in vitro. The receptor set was obtained from a human donor in good health.

V usage is TRBV19 and J usage is TRBJ2-4, with TRBD1 identical over 9 bases. Looked up from germline, CDR1 is LNHDA and CDR2 is SQIVND (reference sequence). The CDR3 is 14 residues long. The V and J ends lost 0 bases and 8 bases, in that order; junction bases with no gene match: 2. The CDR3 DNA follows: TGTGCCAGTAGTATAGATGGACAGGGGTACATTCAGTACTTC. Translated: CASSIDGQGYIQYF. Full variable domain (remainder filled in from reference TRBV19 and TRBJ2-4): DGGITQSPKYLFRKEGQNVTLSCEQNLNHDAMYWYRQDPGQGLRLIYYSQIVNDFQKGDIAEGYSVSREKKESFPLTVTSAQKNPTAFYLCASSIDGQGYIQYFGAGTRLSVL.

This clonotype was seen only a few times. This chain connects TRBV25-1 to TRBJ2-7, with 8 bases identical to TRBD2. The V gene's germline CDR1 is MGHDK and CDR2 SYGVNS. V shed 5 bases, J shed 0 bases, and the junction held 6 bases outside the gene matches. The CDR3 runs to 15 residues. The CDR3 nucleotides read TGTGCCAGCAGTACGCTAGCGGGTACCTCCTACGAGCAGTACTTC. Protein: CASSTLAGTSYEQYF.

V usage is TRBV7-9 and J usage is TRBJ1-5; D is perhaps TRBD1 (6 bases). Trimming took 4 bases from V and 5 from J, leaving 15 bases between them. This CDR3 is 15 amino acids long. Germline V CDR1 and CDR2: SEHNR, FQNEAQ (reference sequence). In DNA, the CDR3 is TGTGCCAGCAGCTCAGGGGAGCCAGGGGATCAGCCCCAGCATTTT. The encoded protein is CASSSGEPGDQPQHF.

This chain uses TRBV19 with TRBJ2-3; possibly TRBD2 for D (5 bases). Trimming stripped 6 bases from V and 2 bases from J, with 9 bases between. Germline V gene lookup returns CDR1 LNHDA and CDR2 SQIVND (reference sequence). The CDR3 totals 13 residues. The CDR3 nucleotides read TGTGCCAGTAGAACCGGGATCACAGATACGCAGTATTTT. The encoded protein is CASRTGITDTQYF.

This clonotype has a handful of counts. The chain combines TRBV10-3 with TRBJ1-2; D may be TRBD1 (5 bases). CDR3 size: 13 residues. With 10 bases removed from V and 6 bases from J, the gap between germline ends came to 18 bases. The germline V gene encodes CDR1 ENHRY and CDR2 SYGVKD. The CDR3 spells CATEDRGSNGYTF. The CDR3, as DNA: TGTGCCACTGAAGATAGGGGTTCTAATGGCTACACCTTC.

The sample holds a few counts of this clonotype. The gene calls are TRBV28 and TRBJ2-5; D is possibly TRBD1 (5 bases). The CDR3 loop spans 14 amino acids. The germline V and J ends were trimmed by 6 bases and 3 bases, with 14 bases remaining between them. Germline V gene sequence: CDR1 MDHEN, CDR2 SYDVKM. In DNA form, the CDR3 reads TGTGCCAGCAGCGTCAACGACAGAAAAGAGACCCAGTACTTC. Its protein product is CASSVNDRKETQYF.

This clonotype ranks as medium-sized. This chain uses TRBV20-1 with TRBJ1-5, with D unresolved. CDR3 size: 15 residues. Germline-derived CDR1 and CDR2 are DFQATT and SNEGSKA (reference sequence). Trimming stripped 7 bases from V and 3 bases from J, with 19 bases between. The CDR3 DNA reads TGCAGTGGGGTTGACGGCAGCCTTCACAATCAGCCCCAGCATTTT. Its protein is CSGVDGSLHNQPQHF.

This clonotype has more than one count but fewer than ten. The chain combines TRBV20-1 with TRBJ2-3; D possibly uses TRBD1 or TRBD2 (5 bases each). V lost 0 bases and J 2 bases, leaving 12 bases between the germline ends. This CDR3 region has 15 residues. Per the germline V gene, CDR1 is DFQATT and CDR2 is SNEGSKA (reference sequence). The CDR3 nucleotides read TGCAGTGCTAGAGATTGGGGGTTCTCCACAGATACGCAGTATTTT. It yields the protein CSARDWGFSTDTQYF.

J is TRBJ1-6 and V is TRBV2; 8 bases align to TRBD1. Germline V CDR1 and CDR2: SNHLY, FYNNEI. The ends lost 6 bases at V and 5 bases at J; junction bases unmatched: 6. CDR3 length equals 15 residues. CDR3 protein: CASRTDRANNSPLHF. The DNA of the CDR3 is TGTGCCAGCAGGACGGACAGGGCGAATAATTCACCCCTCCACTTT.

This clonotype has only a few counts. This chain uses TRBV12-3 or TRBV12-4 with TRBJ1-1; 11 bases align to TRBD1. The CDR3 has 13 amino acids. Trimming took 6 bases from V and 11 from J; bases not matched to a gene: 8. CDR3 residues: CASRNGQGANAFF. The CDR3 DNA is TGTGCCAGCAGAAATGGACAGGGGGCAAATGCTTTCTTT.

The sample holds a few counts of this clonotype. The chain couples TRBV4-3 to TRBJ1-6, with TRBD1 matching over 10 bases. V trimming: 6 bases; J trimming: 10 bases; junction bases outside the gene matches: 6. Per germline, CDR1 LGHNA and CDR2 YSLEER. The CDR3 covers 14 residues. The CDR3 DNA follows: TGCGCCAGCAGTTCCGGGACAGGGGAATCACCCCTCCACTTT. Its protein product is CASSSGTGESPLHF.

This clonotype came up once. The chain links TRBV6-2 or TRBV6-3 to TRBJ1-1, with a possible D match to TRBD1 (5 bases). Germline V gene lookup returns CDR1 MNHEY and CDR2 SVGEGT. The V end was cut by 2 bases, the J end by 4 bases, with 14 bases between. This CDR3 is built from 15 residues. The CDR3 sequence is CASSYSGGVITEAFF. CDR3 nucleotide sequence: TGTGCCAGCAGTTACAGTGGAGGGGTTATCACTGAAGCTTTCTTT.

V gene TRBV2 combines with J gene TRBJ1-5, with TRBD1 as a possible D gene (6 bases). This CDR3 comprises 14 residues. V lost 4 bases and J lost 5, with 12 bases in between. The germline gives CDR1 SNHLY, CDR2 FYNNEI. The DNA for the CDR3 is TGTGCCAGCAGTGTTAGTGGGGGCCATCAGCCCCAGCATTTT. Its translation is CASSVSGGHQPQHF. Based on the CDR3 plus reference TRBV2 and TRBJ1-5, the full variable domain is EPEVTQTPSHQVTQMGQEVILRCVPISNHLYFYWYRQILGQKVEFLVSFYNNEISEKSEIFDDQFSVERPDGSNFTLKIRSTKLEDSAMYFCASSVSGGHQPQHFGDGTRLSIL.

The CDR3 protein is CASSPDGDNEQFF. The CDR3 nucleotides are TGTGCCAGCAGCCCTGACGGGGACAATGAGCAGTTCTTC. The chain employs TRBV7-9 and TRBJ2-1, with a possible D match to TRBD2 (5 bases). V lost 5 bases to trimming and J lost 5 bases, with 10 bases between them. The germline V gene has CDR1 SEHNR and CDR2 FQNEAQ (reference sequence). This CDR3 has 13 residues.

This clonotype has just a few counts. The chain joins TRBV20-1 to TRBJ2-7, with D uncertain. Germline V CDR1 and CDR2: DFQATT, SNEGSKA (reference sequence). This CDR3 has 11 amino acids. V was shortened by 2 bases and J by 12 bases, with 14 bases between the two germline ends. This chain's CDR3 is CSARSSQNTYF. For the CDR3, the DNA is TGCAGTGCTAGATCCAGCCAAAACACGTACTTC.

The chain employs TRBV27 and TRBJ2-1, with D perhaps being TRBD1 or TRBD2 (5 bases each). The CDR3 runs 16 residues. Germline assignment: CDR1 MNHEY and CDR2 SMNVEV (reference sequence). The germline V and J ends were trimmed by 3 bases and 6 bases, with 18 bases remaining between them. CDR3: CASSLTRDAWPNEQFF. The CDR3 DNA sequence: TGTGCCAGCAGTTTGACCCGGGACGCATGGCCCAATGAGCAGTTCTTC.

This chain links TRBV7-9 with TRBJ2-7; TRBD1 might be the D (6 bases). CDR1 is SEHNR and CDR2 is FQNEAQ in the germline V gene (reference sequence). Trimming shortened V by 10 bases and J by 0 bases, and 10 bases separated the two germline ends. CDR3 size: 12 residues. The DNA for the CDR3 is TGTGCCACAGGGGACGGCTCCTACGAGCAGTACTTC. It specifies CATGDGSYEQYF.

This clonotype was found a few times. This rearrangement joins TRBV24-1 to TRBJ2-2; no clear D. The CDR3 covers 12 residues. The V gene lost 7 bases and the J gene lost 8 bases, with 10 bases spanning the gap. Germline loops: CDR1 KGHDR, CDR2 SFDVKD. CDR3 region: CATRGILGELFF. In DNA, the CDR3 is TGTGCCACCAGGGGAATTCTTGGGGAGCTGTTTTTT.

The chain carries TRBV2 and TRBJ2-1; TRBD2 matches at 12 bases. V shed 6 bases and J 8 bases; nucleotides not matched to a gene: 8. Looked up from germline, CDR1 is SNHLY and CDR2 is FYNNEI. The CDR3 extends over 15 amino acids. CDR3 bases: TGTGCCAGCAGCGAGACTAGCGGGAGCGGGTATGAGCAGTTCTTC. The encoded protein is CASSETSGSGYEQFF. Full variable domain (missing parts from reference TRBV2 and TRBJ2-1): EPEVTQTPSHQVTQMGQEVILRCVPISNHLYFYWYRQILGQKVEFLVSFYNNEISEKSEIFDDQFSVERPDGSNFTLKIRSTKLEDSAMYFCASSETSGSGYEQFFGPGTRLTVL.

The rearrangement uses TRBV27 and TRBJ2-7, with TRBD2 as a possible D gene (5 bases). CDR1 and CDR2 (germline): MNHEY, SMNVEV (reference sequence). V was shortened by 3 bases and J by 6 bases, with 9 bases between the two germline ends. The CDR3 extends over 12 amino acids. The CDR3 loop reads CASSFRGREQYF. In DNA form, the CDR3 reads TGTGCCAGCAGTTTCCGAGGGCGCGAGCAGTACTTC.

There are a few counts of this clonotype. The genes are TRBV20-1 and TRBJ1-2; 11 bases map to TRBD1. CDR3 length equals 16 residues. J was trimmed by 0 bases and V by 0 bases; bases with no gene match: 3. From germline, CDR1 is DFQATT and CDR2 SNEGSKA (reference sequence). The DNA of the CDR3 is TGCAGTGCTAGAGATAGGACAGGGGGCACTAACTATGGCTACACCTTC. Amino acid sequence: CSARDRTGGTNYGYTF.

This chain connects TRBV5-1 to TRBJ1-2; D may be TRBD1 (5 bases). This CDR3 contains 14 residues. Germline V gene lookup returns CDR1 SGHRS and CDR2 YFSETQ. The V end was cut by 3 bases, the J end by 1 base, with 10 bases between. As DNA, the CDR3 is TGCGCCAGCAGCTCTGGGGGGATTAACTATGGCTACACCTTC. Its translation: CASSSGGINYGYTF. The whole variable domain, filled in from reference TRBV5-1 and TRBJ1-2, reads KAGVTQTPRYLIKTRGQQVTLSCSPISGHRSVSWYQQTPGQGLQFLFEYFSETQRNKGNFPGRFSGRQFSNSRSEMNVSTLELGDSALYLCASSSGGINYGYTFGSGTRLTVV.

Within the sample, this clonotype is medium-sized. The rearrangement links TRBV10-3 to TRBJ1-2; 8 positions match TRBD1. This CDR3 is 13 amino acids long. V lost 6 bases, J lost 0 bases, and 0 bases stayed unmatched. Germline assignment: CDR1 ENHRY and CDR2 SYGVKD. CDR3 loop: CAIRDRANYGYTF. In nucleotides, the CDR3 is TGTGCCATCAGGGACAGGGCTAACTATGGCTACACCTTC.

This chain uses TRBV20-1 with TRBJ2-7, with D unclear. Trimming took 6 bases from V and 3 from J, leaving 15 bases between them. The germline gives CDR1 DFQATT, CDR2 SNEGSKA (reference sequence). The CDR3 length is 13 residues. CDR3 residues: CSASINRLYEQYF. CDR3 bases: TGCAGTGCCTCAATTAACCGGCTCTACGAGCAGTACTTC.

Only a few counts were recorded for this clonotype. One junction end disagrees with the germline gene, perhaps due to a read error. The chain is built from TRBV7-7 and TRBJ2-2, with D maybe TRBD1 (7 bases). There are 17 residues in the CDR3. From germline, CDR1 is SSHAT and CDR2 FNYEAQ (reference sequence). The CDR3 DNA is TGTGCTAGCAGCTTAGTCTTCCCAGGGGGAGGCACCGGGGAGCTGTTTTTT. Its protein product is CASSLVFPGGGTGELFF.

The chain employs TRBV4-3 and TRBJ1-5, with D possibly TRBD1 on 6 matching bases. Germline assignment: CDR1 LGHNA and CDR2 YSLEER. V lost 4 bases to trimming and J lost 5 bases, with 27 bases between them. The CDR3 sequence is 19 residues long. In nucleotides, the CDR3 is TGCGCCAGCAGCCCCCACAGGGAGGCCGGCGGGGCGCCGGATCAGCCCCAGCATTTT. The encoded protein is CASSPHREAGGAPDQPQHF.

The chain links TRBV27 to TRBJ2-2; D is undetermined. Germline CDR1 is MNHEY and CDR2 is SMNVEV (reference sequence). The CDR3 length is 12 residues. Trimming removed 3 bases at V and 4 bases at J, with 3 bases between. The CDR3 DNA reads as TGTGCCAGCAGTTTTTCCACCGGGGAGCTGTTTTTT. It translates to CASSFSTGELFF.

This clonotype was picked up a small number of times. V gene TRBV4-1 combines with J gene TRBJ1-1; tentatively, D is TRBD1 (6 bases). The CDR3 length is 13 residues. The ends were cut back, 8 bases at V and 5 bases at J, with 15 bases in the middle. The germline CDR1 and CDR2 sequences are MGHRA and YSYEKL. DNA of the CDR3: TGCGCCAGCCGCAGGCAGGGGAATACTGAAGCTTTCTTT. The encoded protein is CASRRQGNTEAFF.

The V and J genes are TRBV2 and TRBJ1-6; tentatively, D is TRBD1 (5 bases). V lost 6 bases, J lost 11 bases, and 17 bases lay in between. The CDR3 is 14 amino acids. Germline V gene sequence: CDR1 SNHLY, CDR2 FYNNEI. CDR3 loop: CASSVGGESPPLHF. The CDR3 nucleotides read TGTGCCAGCAGCGTCGGGGGGGAGAGTCCACCCCTCCACTTT.

The rearrangement uses TRBV5-4 and TRBJ2-5, with D possibly matching TRBD2 (5 bases). V shed 3 bases and J shed 4 bases, with 13 bases lying between them. The CDR3 is made up of 14 amino acids. Germline assignment: CDR1 SGHNT and CDR2 YYREEE (reference sequence). CDR3 region: CASSSLLEGETQYF. The DNA of the CDR3 is TGTGCCAGCAGCTCGTTACTAGAAGGAGAGACCCAGTACTTC.